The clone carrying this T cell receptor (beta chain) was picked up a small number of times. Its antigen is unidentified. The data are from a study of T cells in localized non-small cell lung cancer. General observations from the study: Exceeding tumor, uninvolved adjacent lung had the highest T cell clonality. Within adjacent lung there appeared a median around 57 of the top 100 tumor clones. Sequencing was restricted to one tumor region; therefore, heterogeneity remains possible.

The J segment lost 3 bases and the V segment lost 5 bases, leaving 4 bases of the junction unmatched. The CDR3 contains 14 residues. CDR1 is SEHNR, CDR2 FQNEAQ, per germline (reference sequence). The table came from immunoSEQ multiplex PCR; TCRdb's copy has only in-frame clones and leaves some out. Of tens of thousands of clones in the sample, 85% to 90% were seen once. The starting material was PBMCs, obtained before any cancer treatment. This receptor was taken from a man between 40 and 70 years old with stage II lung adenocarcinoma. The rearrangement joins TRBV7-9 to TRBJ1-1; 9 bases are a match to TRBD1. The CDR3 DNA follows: TGTGCCAGCAGCCAAAGGACAGGGGACACTGAAGCTTTCTTT. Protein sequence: CASSQRTGDTEAFF.